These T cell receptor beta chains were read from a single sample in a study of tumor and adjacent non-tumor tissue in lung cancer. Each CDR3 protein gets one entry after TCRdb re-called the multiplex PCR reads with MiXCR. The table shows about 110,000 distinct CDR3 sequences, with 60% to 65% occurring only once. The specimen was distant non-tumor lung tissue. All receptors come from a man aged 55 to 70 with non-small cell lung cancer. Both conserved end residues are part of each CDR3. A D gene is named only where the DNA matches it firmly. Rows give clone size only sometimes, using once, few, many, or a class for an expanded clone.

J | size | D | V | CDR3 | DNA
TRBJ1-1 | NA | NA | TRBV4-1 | CASIRSAPGSSTEAFF | TGCGCCAGCATCCGATCGGCCCCGGGTTCGAGCACTGAAGCTTTCTTT
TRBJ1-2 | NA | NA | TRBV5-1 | CASSAETDVYTF | TGCGCCAGCAGCGCAGAGACAGATGTCTACACCTTC
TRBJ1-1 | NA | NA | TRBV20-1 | CSANRQAWGTEAFF | TGCAGTGCTAATAGACAGGCTTGGGGCACTGAAGCTTTCTTT
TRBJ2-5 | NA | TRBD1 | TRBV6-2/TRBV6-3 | CASRPGTGQETQYF | TGTGCCAGCAGGCCCGGGACAGGGCAAGAGACCCAGTACTTC
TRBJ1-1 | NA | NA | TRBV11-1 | CVSSLTRGTEAFF | TGTGTCAGCAGCTTAACCCGGGGCACTGAAGCTTTCTTT
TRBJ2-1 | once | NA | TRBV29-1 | CSVEGKHKSYNERFF | TGCAGCGTTGAAGGTAAACACAAATCCTACAATGAGCGGTTCTTC
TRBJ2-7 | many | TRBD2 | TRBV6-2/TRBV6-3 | CASSRITSGSTYEQYF | TGTGCCAGCAGCCGGATCACTAGCGGGTCTACCTACGAGCAGTACTTC
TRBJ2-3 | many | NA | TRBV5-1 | CASSLENSKGTQYF | TGCGCCAGCAGCTTGGAGAATTCAAAGGGCACGCAGTATTTT
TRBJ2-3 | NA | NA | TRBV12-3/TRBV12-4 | CATSRGWAGDTQYF | TGTGCCACCAGTCGGGGATGGGCGGGAGATACGCAGTATTTT
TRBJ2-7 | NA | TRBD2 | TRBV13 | CVSSSRDGTNTPQYF | TGTGTCAGCAGCTCCCGGGATGGGACTAACACCCCCCAGTACTTC
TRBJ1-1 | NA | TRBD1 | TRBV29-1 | CSVGTGGLNTEASF | TGCAGCGTTGGGACAGGGGGACTGAACACTGAAGCCTCCTTT
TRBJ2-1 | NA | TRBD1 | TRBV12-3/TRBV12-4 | CASRCDRGHNEQLF | TGTGCCAGCAGATGCGACAGGGGACACAATGAGCAGCTCTTC
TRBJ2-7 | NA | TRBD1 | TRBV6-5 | CVNRPSLDRGYEQYF | TGTGTCAACAGGCCTTCTCTGGACAGGGGATACGAGCAGTACTTC
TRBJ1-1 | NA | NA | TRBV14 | CVSESTADGVNTEAFF | TGTGTCAGCGAATCAACAGCCGACGGGGTGAACACTGAAGCTTTCTTT
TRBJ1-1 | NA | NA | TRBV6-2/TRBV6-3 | CTNTKQETEAFF | TGTACCAACACCAAACAGGAGACTGAAGCTTTCTTT
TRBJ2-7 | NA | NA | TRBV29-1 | CCVKHATLSSYEQYF | TGCTGCGTTAAGCACGCGACTTTAAGCTCTTACGAGCAGTACTTC
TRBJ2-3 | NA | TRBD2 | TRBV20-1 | CSADEAGGLTDTQCF | TGCAGTGCTGACGAGGCGGGGGGGCTCACAGATACGCAGTGTTTT
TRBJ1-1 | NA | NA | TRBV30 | CAWSVWAGARTEAFF | TGTGCCTGGAGTGTATGGGCGGGGGCCAGGACTGAAGCTTTCTTT
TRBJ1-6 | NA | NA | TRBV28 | CPSSLEPGAPRPLHF | TGTCCCAGCAGTTTAGAACCCGGGGCCCCTAGGCCCCTTCACTTT
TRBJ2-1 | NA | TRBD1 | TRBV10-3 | CAIRQGNANEHFF | TGTGCCATCAGACAGGGGAATGCGAATGAACACTTCTTC
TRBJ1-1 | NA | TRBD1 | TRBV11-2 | CASSLRQGLSTEAFF | TGTGCCAGCAGCTTGAGACAGGGCCTAAGCACTGAGGCTTTCTTT
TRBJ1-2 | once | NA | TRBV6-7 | CTSSYKTELLNYGYTF | TGTACCAGCAGTTACAAGACAGAGCTTTTGAACTATGGCTACACCTTC
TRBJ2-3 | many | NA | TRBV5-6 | CASTDGLSEDTQYF | TGTGCCTCGACTGACGGCCTATCAGAAGATACGCAGTATTTT
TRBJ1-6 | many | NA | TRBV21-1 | CASSLHRDFNSPLHF | TGTGCCAGCAGCTTGCACCGGGACTTTAATTCACCCCTCCACTTT
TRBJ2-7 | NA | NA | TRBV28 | CASTGREFSYEQYF | TGTGCAAGCACTGGCAGGGAATTCTCCTACGAGCAGTACTTC
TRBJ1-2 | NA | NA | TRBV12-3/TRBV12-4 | CASSPKGAYGYTF | TGTGCCAGCAGCCCTAAGGGCGCTTATGGCTACACATTC
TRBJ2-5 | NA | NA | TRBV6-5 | CVSRLDRVKETQYF | TGTGTCAGCAGATTGGATAGAGTTAAAGAGACCCAGTACTTC
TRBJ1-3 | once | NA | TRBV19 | CASRAAGTNSGNTIYF | TGTGCCAGTAGGGCCGCCGGGACTAACTCCGGAAACACCATATATTTT
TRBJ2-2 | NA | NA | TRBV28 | CASRASFPANTGELFF | TGTGCCAGCAGGGCCAGCTTTCCCGCGAACACCGGGGAGCTGTTTTTT
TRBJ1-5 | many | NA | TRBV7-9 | CASSGTNSNQPQHF | TGTGCCAGCAGCGGCACTAATAGCAATCAGCCCCAGCATTTT
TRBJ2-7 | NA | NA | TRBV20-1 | CSARDGREGWYEQYF | TGCAGTGCTAGAGATGGTCGAGAGGGGTGGTACGAGCAGTACTTC
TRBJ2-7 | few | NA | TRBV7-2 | CASSSRQGVYEQYF | TGTGCCAGCAGCTCTAGGCAGGGTGTCTACGAGCAGTACTTC
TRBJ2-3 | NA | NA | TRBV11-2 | CASSDGTYNTDMQYF | TGTGCCAGCAGCGACGGGACTTATAACACGGATATGCAGTATTTT
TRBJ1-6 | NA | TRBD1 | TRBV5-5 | CAGSYRAGQGNSPLQF | TGTGCCGGCTCCTACCGCGCGGGACAGGGCAATTCACCCCTCCAGTTT
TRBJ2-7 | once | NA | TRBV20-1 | CSARDLGGTYERYF | TGCAGTGCTAGAGATCTTGGAGGCACCTACGAGCGGTACTTC
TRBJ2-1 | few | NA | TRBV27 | CASSQQGVYNEQFF | TGTGCCAGCAGCCAACAGGGAGTCTACAATGAGCAGTTCTTC
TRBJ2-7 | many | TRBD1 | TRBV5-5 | CASSLSVTGGYEQYF | TGTGCCAGCAGCTTGTCAGTTACAGGGGGTTACGAGCAGTACTTC
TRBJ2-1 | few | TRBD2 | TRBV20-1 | CSATTSGVGNEQFF | TGCAGTGCAACCACTAGCGGGGTCGGGAATGAGCAGTTCTTC
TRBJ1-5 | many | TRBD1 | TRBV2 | CASSLKTGDGQPQHF | TGTGCCAGCAGTCTAAAGACAGGGGATGGTCAGCCCCAGCATTTT
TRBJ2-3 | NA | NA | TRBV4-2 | CATSQGSRDQADTQYF | TGTGCCACCAGCCAAGGAAGCCGAGATCAGGCAGATACGCAGTATTTT
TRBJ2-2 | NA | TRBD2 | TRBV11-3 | CASSEAGGGTGDLFF | TGTGCCAGTAGCGAAGCGGGAGGGGGCACCGGGGACCTGTTTTTT
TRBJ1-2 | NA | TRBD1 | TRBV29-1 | CSIGEGAGYNF | TGCAGCATTGGGGAGGGGGCAGGCTACAACTTC
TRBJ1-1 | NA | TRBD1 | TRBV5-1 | CASRRDRDAEAFF | TGCGCCAGCAGGAGGGACAGGGACGCTGAAGCTTTCTTT
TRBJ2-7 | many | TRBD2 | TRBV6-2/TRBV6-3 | CASSYSRPSGLQLSYEQYF | TGTGCCAGCAGTTACTCTCGTCCTAGCGGGCTTCAACTCTCCTACGAGCAGTACTTC
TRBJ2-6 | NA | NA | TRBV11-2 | CVSSSDMGTGANVLTF | TGTGTCAGCAGCTCGGACATGGGGACTGGGGCCAACGTCCTGACTTTC
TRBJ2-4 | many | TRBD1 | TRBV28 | CASSHPTTGPADF | TGTGCCAGCAGTCACCCTACGACAGGGCCCGCGGACTTC
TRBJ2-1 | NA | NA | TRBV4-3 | CVSSQGSTNYNEQFF | TGCGTCAGCAGCCAAGGATCAACTAACTACAATGAGCAGTTCTTC
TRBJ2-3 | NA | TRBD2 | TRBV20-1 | CSGRWGASGGPRTDTQYF | TGCAGTGGTCGATGGGGGGCTAGCGGGGGACCTCGCACAGATACGCAGTATTTT
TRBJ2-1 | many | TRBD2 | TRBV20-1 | CSARRPHGGTSGRASYNEQFF | TGCAGTGCTAGACGACCTCACGGTGGGACTAGCGGGAGGGCCTCCTACAATGAGCAGTTCTTC
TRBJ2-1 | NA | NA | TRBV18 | CASSGTTLGQFF | TGTGCCAGCTCAGGAACCACTTTGGGGCAGTTCTTC
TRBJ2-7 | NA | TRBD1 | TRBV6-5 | CAGSSRTGGSYEQYF | TGTGCCGGCAGTTCCAGGACAGGGGGGTCCTACGAGCAATACTTC
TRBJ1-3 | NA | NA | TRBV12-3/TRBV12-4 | CASSRTVNTIYF | TGTGCCAGTAGCCGCACTGTAAACACCATATATTTT
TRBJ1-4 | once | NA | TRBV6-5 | CTISYRSGEGSEKLFF | TGTACCATCAGTTATCGCAGCGGAGAGGGTAGTGAAAAACTGTTTTTT